The 21 T cell receptor beta chains below all came from one sample that was sequenced in a study of T cells in tuberculosis. Some clones are missing from TCRdb's copy, which holds only in-frame ones; the method was immunoSEQ multiplex PCR. Of roughly 41,000 clones listed, almost 95% are singletons. The specimen was PBMCs. These receptors all come from a donor between 10 and 35 years old with latent tuberculosis or without tuberculosis infection. Some clones in this sample may be carry-over from other donors' samples.

The chain joins TRBV12-5 to TRBJ2-1, with D hard to call. V was cut by 7 bases and J by 8 bases, with 9 bases left in between. The germline gives CDR1 LGHNT, CDR2 FRNRAP. This CDR3 is 11 amino acids long. The CDR3 sequence is CASATIYEQFF. The CDR3 DNA sequence: TGTGCTAGTGCCACTATCTATGAGCAGTTCTTC.

This chain joins TRBV5-1 and TRBJ2-7, with D possibly being TRBD1 (7 bases). Germline V CDR1 and CDR2: SGHRS, YFSETQ. V lost 0 bases to trimming and J lost 2 bases, with 15 bases between them. The CDR3 loop spans 16 amino acids. The CDR3: CASSLGRTGGAYEQYF. The CDR3 DNA sequence: TGCGCCAGCAGCTTGGGCCGGACAGGAGGGGCCTACGAGCAGTACTTC.

The V and J genes are TRBV19 and TRBJ2-5, with a weak D call TRBD1 (5 bases). Germline V gene data show CDR1 as LNHDA and CDR2 as SQIVND (reference sequence). With 5 bases removed from V and 1 base from J, the gap between germline ends came to 14 bases. The CDR3 length is 15 residues. CDR3 in DNA: TGTGCCAGTAGTCCCCGTGCCAGGGTCCAAGAGACCCAGTACTTC. As protein: CASSPRARVQETQYF.

This clone came up once. The V call is TRBV19, the J call TRBJ2-1; TRBD2 matches 11 bases. This CDR3 is 18 amino acids long. Trimming took 3 bases from V and 8 from J; bases not matched to a gene: 15. Per germline, CDR1 LNHDA and CDR2 SQIVND (reference sequence). The CDR3 DNA is TGTGCCAGTAGTATTCCCCCTGTGATAGCGGGGGGGCGGGATGAGCAGTTCTTC. Its protein product is CASSIPPVIAGGRDEQFF. Combining the CDR3 with reference TRBV19 and TRBJ2-1 gives the whole variable domain DGGITQSPKYLFRKEGQNVTLSCEQNLNHDAMYWYRQDPGQGLRLIYYSQIVNDFQKGDIAEGYSVSREKKESFPLTVTSAQKNPTAFYLCASSIPPVIAGGRDEQFFGPGTRLTVL.

The chain combines TRBV10-2 with TRBJ1-2, with D possibly matching TRBD1 (6 bases). Trimming removed 3 bases at V and 5 bases at J, with 19 bases between. Germline CDR1 is WSHSY and CDR2 is SAAADI. The CDR3 has 16 residues. This CDR3 is CASSDGGSGGPYGYTF. The CDR3 bases are TGCGCCAGCAGTGATGGTGGCAGCGGGGGGCCTTATGGCTACACCTTC.

The chain uses TRBV5-1 and TRBJ1-3; possible D gene TRBD1, 6 bases. This CDR3 contains 15 residues. The germline V gene encodes CDR1 SGHRS and CDR2 YFSETQ. V lost 4 bases and J 0 bases, leaving 11 bases between the germline ends. CDR3 sequence reads: CASSLQGISGNTIYF. The CDR3 bases are TGCGCCAGCAGCCTTCAGGGGATCTCTGGAAACACCATATATTTT.

V usage is TRBV15 and J usage is TRBJ2-7, with TRBD2 matching 7 bases. The CDR3 is 14 amino acids. V lost 0 bases and J lost 4; bases outside the gene matches: 3. Germline CDR1 LNHNV, CDR2 YYDKDF (reference sequence). The CDR3 DNA follows: TGTGCCACCAGCAGAGAGCAGGGAGGGTACGAGCAGTACTTC. It specifies CATSREQGGYEQYF.

The chain recombines TRBV6-1 with TRBJ2-5; TRBD1 aligns across 8 bases. CDR1 is MNHNS and CDR2 is SASEGT in the germline V gene. V shed 4 bases, J shed 5 bases, and the junction held 3 bases outside the gene matches. This CDR3 contains 13 residues. The chain's CDR3 is CASSGTGLETQYF. DNA of the CDR3: TGTGCCAGCAGTGGGACAGGGCTGGAGACCCAGTACTTC.

The chain uses TRBV18 and TRBJ2-6, with a possible D match to TRBD2 (5 bases). Trimming pared 4 bases from V and 3 bases from J, leaving 16 bases between. The CDR3 totals 17 residues. The germline CDR1 and CDR2 sequences are KGHSH and LQKENI. Here the CDR3 reads CASSLAGLTFGANVLTF. CDR3 coding DNA: TGTGCCAGCTCACTTGCTGGACTCACCTTTGGGGCCAACGTCCTGACTTTC.

The J gene is TRBJ2-7, the V gene TRBV4-3; D possibly corresponds to TRBD1 (5 bases). The CDR3 totals 13 residues. Germline V gene lookup returns CDR1 LGHNA and CDR2 YSLEER. V lost 3 bases to trimming and J lost 3 bases, with 9 bases between them. The CDR3 DNA follows: TGCGCCAGCAGCCAGGACAACTTCTACGAGCAGTACTTC. Translation gives CASSQDNFYEQYF.

The CDR3 nucleotides read TGCGCCAGCAGCCAAGAAGGGACAGGGAGCTACAATGAGCAGTTCTTC. It specifies CASSQEGTGSYNEQFF. The chain recombines TRBV4-1 with TRBJ2-1; TRBD1 aligns across 9 bases. V lost 0 bases to trimming and J lost 3 bases; unmatched junction nucleotides: 3. This CDR3 spans 16 amino acids. The germline V gene has CDR1 MGHRA and CDR2 YSYEKL.

The CDR3 is CASSQAVTRGEAFF. CDR3 nucleotides: TGTGCCAGCAGCCAAGCCGTCACGCGCGGTGAAGCTTTCTTT. V is TRBV14 and J is TRBJ1-1; D unresolved. V dropped 1 base and J dropped 7 bases, with 13 bases sitting between them. From germline, CDR1 is SGHDN and CDR2 FVKESK. This CDR3 is 14 amino acids long.

This chain connects TRBV18 to TRBJ1-1; no clear D gene. The CDR3 has 15 residues. CDR1 is KGHSH and CDR2 is LQKENI in the germline V gene. V lost 0 bases and J 5 bases, leaving 13 bases between the germline ends. As DNA, the CDR3 is TGTGCCAGCTCACCACCGTACTCTAGGTATACTGAAGCTTTCTTT. As protein: CASSPPYSRYTEAFF.

In this sample, this clone turned up once. The J gene is TRBJ2-3, the V gene TRBV4-2, with 11 nucleotides matching TRBD2. The germline V gene encodes CDR1 LGHNA and CDR2 YNFKEQ. The V gene end was trimmed by 5 bases and the J gene end by 5 bases; junction bases not matched to a gene: 9. This CDR3 has 16 amino acids. CDR3 sequence: CASSYLSGGGGDTQYF. The CDR3 DNA reads as TGTGCCAGCAGCTACCTTAGCGGGGGGGGCGGAGATACGCAGTATTTT.

This sequence joins TRBV12-5 and TRBJ1-3; weak D call: TRBD1 (5 bases). CDR1 and CDR2 (germline): LGHNT, FRNRAP. The CDR3 length is 20 residues. The germline V and J ends were trimmed by 0 bases and 0 bases, with 21 bases remaining between them. CDR3 DNA sequence: TGTGCTAGTGGTTTGGTACCGGGGGGGTTCGGAAAGAGCTCTGGAAACACCATATATTTT. The encoded protein is CASGLVPGGFGKSSGNTIYF.

The rearrangement uses TRBV6-5 and TRBJ2-4; D is unresolved. This CDR3 is built from 14 residues. Germline V gene sequence: CDR1 MNHEY, CDR2 SVGAGI. V was trimmed by 0 bases and J by 5 bases, leaving 8 bases between them. Here the CDR3 DNA reads TGTGCCAGCAGTTACTCGATCGCAGAAAACATTCAGTACTTC. Translation: CASSYSIAENIQYF.

This chain connects TRBV11-2 to TRBJ1-1, with 8 bases aligning to TRBD1. After removal of 1 base from V and 1 base from J, the junction contained 5 bases not matched to a gene. Germline V lookup: CDR1 SGHAT, CDR2 FQNNGV. This CDR3 is built from 16 residues. The CDR3 region has the DNA TGTGCCAGCAGCTTAGGCAGGGGGCTTCCGAACACTGAAGCTTTCTTT. It is translated as CASSLGRGLPNTEAFF.

The J gene is TRBJ2-3, the V gene TRBV6-5; possible D gene TRBD2, 6 bases. The ends were cut back, 2 bases at V and 0 bases at J, with 6 bases in the middle. The CDR3 is 14 residues long. Germline V gene data show CDR1 as MNHEY and CDR2 as SVGAGI. The CDR3 coding sequence is TGTGCCAGCAGTTACGGGGGGAGCACAGATACGCAGTATTTT. This gives the protein CASSYGGSTDTQYF.

In its sample, this clone was seen a few times. This sequence joins TRBV30 and TRBJ1-5; 8 positions match TRBD1. Looked up from germline, CDR1 is GTSNPN and CDR2 is SVGIG (reference sequence). V lost 0 bases and J lost 2; bases outside the gene matches: 9. This CDR3 has 17 residues. The CDR3 loop is CAWSVRRGHGGNQPQHF. Here the CDR3 DNA reads TGTGCCTGGAGTGTACGCAGGGGGCATGGGGGCAATCAGCCCCAGCATTTT.

This CDR3 reads CASSDSGENTEAFF. In nucleotides, the CDR3 is TGTGCCAGCAGTGACTCCGGAGAGAACACTGAAGCTTTCTTT. This chain links TRBV6-4 with TRBJ1-1; D gene uncertain. The CDR3 has 14 amino acids. Germline V gives CDR1 MRHNA, CDR2 SNTAGT. The V gene lost 0 bases and the J gene lost 1 base, with 6 bases spanning the gap.

The chain links TRBV25-1 to TRBJ2-5; D gene ambiguous. With 6 bases removed from V and 1 base from J, the gap between germline ends came to 15 bases. The CDR3 is 15 amino acids. The germline V gene encodes CDR1 MGHDK and CDR2 SYGVNS. The CDR3 reads CASSEKAGSQETQYF. The CDR3 nucleotides are TGTGCCAGCAGCGAAAAGGCAGGTTCCCAAGAGACCCAGTACTTC.